The T cell receptor beta chain under discussion was sequenced for a study of response to subunit inactivated influenza vaccine. CDR3 length: 15 amino acids. V was clipped by 8 bases and J by 7 bases, with 21 bases between them. Germline loops: CDR1 SGHDT, CDR2 YYEEEE. TCRdb ran MiXCR on the RT-PCR reads and lists one entry per CDR3 protein. The data contain about 520,000 distinct CDR3 sequences, 7.2% of them seen just once; the ten biggest clones take up over 10%. The sequence came from a man in his fifties or sixties who received an inactivated influenza vaccine. This specimen consisted of PBMCs from blood, obtained roughly 24 months after vaccination. The J gene is TRBJ1-4, the V gene TRBV5-6, with a possible D match to TRBD1 (5 bases). For the CDR3, the DNA is TGTGCCAGGGGCCCGGGGCTCGTCCGGGGTGAAAAACTGTTTTTT. Amino acids: CARGPGLVRGEKLFF.